Sequencing of this T cell receptor beta chain was carried out in a study of T cell clones after liver transplantation. Turning to the study itself: Subjects received no induction therapy and standard immunosuppression until randomization at 12-24 months post-transplant. General observations from the study: A larger donor-reactive than third-party decline suggested partial antigen-specific deletion.

Concerning this clone itself: Antigen: not known.

Here immunoSEQ multiplex PCR was the method, and the copy in TCRdb shows in-frame clones only, minus some. The sample has tens of thousands of clones, around 70% seen once. The CDR3 consists of 16 residues. V shed 1 base and J shed 4 bases, with 14 bases lying between them. In germline, CDR1 is SGDLS, CDR2 YYNGEE. The specimen was CD4+ T cells from blood, collected at the 22-month timepoint. This TCR was sampled from a human patient who received a liver transplant. Some T cells may originate from the graft donor. The chain recombines TRBV9 with TRBJ2-2; D might be TRBD1 (6 bases). The chain's CDR3 is CASSVHTGQSTGELFF. In nucleotides, the CDR3 is TGTGCCAGCAGCGTACATACAGGGCAGAGCACCGGGGAGCTGTTTTTT.